The present TCR beta chain was sequenced within a study of blood T cells in healthy people across ages. For the second PCR, which ran for 7 to 11 cycles, a sample-barcoded 5' primer and a J-beta primer mix were used. TCRdb processed the 5' RACE reads anew with MiXCR; each CDR3 protein has one entry. This table holds fewer than 700,000 distinct CDR3 sequences, 40% to 50% found once. The source is an elderly man in good health. The material sequenced was blood.

CDR3 amino acids: CASSLYRGRGLAFF. The CDR3 region has the DNA TGTGCCAGCAGTTTGTACAGGGGGCGCGGGTTAGCTTTCTTT. The chain links TRBV12-3 or TRBV12-4 to TRBJ1-1; the match to TRBD1 covers 9 bases. J lost 10 bases, V lost 3 bases, and 9 bases had no gene match. The CDR3 extends over 14 amino acids.